The following is a TCR beta chain sequence with its context. A few counts support this clonotype. Its antigen target is currently unknown. There are no base qualities to consult, and no much larger clone falls within one base. The record originates from a study of post-analysis software for immune sequencing data (dated by TCRdb to between 2015 and 2016). Turning to the overall study: Disease courses on record covered relapsing-remitting, secondary progressive and progressive-relapsing multiple sclerosis, though some patients had no subtype annotation. The patient repertoires were set against eleven to twelve previously published healthy control repertoires from donors whose ages ranged from about 6 to 25 years. A subset of samples was prepared in parallel using single-end sample barcoding, then pooled and co-amplified after Illumina adapter ligation. On the study overall, not on this receptor specifically: Significantly lower normalized Chao1 diversity was found in multiple sclerosis patients than in controls, suggesting substantial peripheral T-cell clonal expansion. The multiple sclerosis patient group was slightly younger than the control group. Direct clustering with F measure revealed strong co-clustering of samples prepared in the same batch, which led to a batch-effect correction. Patients showed significantly higher frequencies than controls for five TRBV segments, among them TRBV5-6, TRBV5-1 and TRBV20-1.

The receptor library was made with PCR. TCRdb names Illumina HiSeq 2500 as the instrument used. To reduce PCR and sequencing biases, unique molecular identifiers were incorporated into the TCR beta cDNA libraries. Every 1 to 10 million input T cells yielded approximately 500,000 cDNA molecules, meaning each molecule approximated one T cell. The patient libraries were prepared and sequenced using the same protocol as the earlier healthy control dataset. Within a given batch, samples were prepared together, multiplexed and sequenced on the same HiSeq lane. The paper's data handling went like this. Raw barcoded reads were processed with MIGEC, discarding single-read molecular identifier groups before consensus assembly and CDR3 extraction. VDJtools was used for post-analysis of the clonotype tables, with diversity normalized by down-sampling every dataset to the smallest sample size. Repertoire overlap clustering matched CDR3 amino acid but not nucleotide sequences to correct batch-related cross-sample contamination. In TCRdb, the public reads were trimmed at Q25 with fastp and aligned with MiXCR, with productive beta chains retained. Rows are combined by CDR3 protein, so each entry shows the most common genes and DNA. The V and J calls shown here were made by TCRdb, not taken from the authors' results. For this sample the table gives 450,000 to 650,000 distinct CDR3 sequences, of which about 44% were detected only once. The ten largest clones add up to over 1.5% of the sample.

CDR1 and CDR2 are drawn from the germline V gene: MRHNA, SNTAGT. V lost 2 bases and J lost 4 bases; the stretch between them is 15 bases long. The CDR3 runs 17 amino acids, cysteine and phenylalanine included. Of all the DNA, just the CDR3 is kept, 51 bases in frame from base 1. To demonstrate the VDJtools post-analysis software, TCR beta repertoires were profiled from the peripheral blood of some 12 young patients with multiple sclerosis. Multiple sclerosis patients were children and adolescents aged roughly 6 to 17 years. Sequenced sample: blood. The rearranged segments are TRBV6-4 and TRBJ2-6; the D segment may tentatively be TRBD1 or TRBD2, each giving 5 matched bases. The receptor's source is a girl between 10 and 17 years old with multiple sclerosis. At the DNA level, the sequence is TGTGCCAGCAGTGACAATAGGGTCGGGGACGGGGCCAACGTCCTGACTTTC. Its translation is CASSDNRVGDGANVLTF.